This T cell receptor (beta chain) comes out of a study of vaccination effects on CD4 cells after COVID-19. About the study: Relative to the second dose, post-vaccine samples were obtained a median of 72 days later. Findings and limits, study-wide: Few convalescent patients were included, and no early post-infection timepoints were sampled.

Sequencing followed a ViraFEST assay step that expanded antigen-specific CD4+ T cells with viral peptide pools. It was after approximately 10 days of culture that CD4+ T cells were isolated. Two-dose vaccination with either BNT162b2 or mRNA-1273 was given to the participants. Concerning this clone itself: What it binds is unknown.

Libraries were prepared by immunoSEQ multiplex PCR; TCRdb keeps only in-frame clonotypes and omits some of them. The data show about 80,000 clones, 77% seen once. CDR3 length: 17 residues. V is TRBV21-1 and J is TRBJ2-6; the DNA was not used to check the table's D call, TRBD1. TRBV21-1 is a known pseudogene. Specimen: CD4+ T cells from PBMCs cultured with HCoV-OC43 spike peptides, collected after COVID-19 vaccination. As for subset: HCoV-OC43 spike overlapping peptide pool stimulation. This receptor was identified in a human donor who received a COVID-19 vaccine. CDR3 sequence reads: CASSKEGEKSGANVLTF. The CDR3 nucleotides read TGTGCCAGCAGCAAAGAGGGGGAAAAGTCTGGGGCCAACGTCCTGACTTTC.